This T cell receptor (beta chain) is from a study of T cell responses to AZD1222 COVID-19 vaccine (dated by TCRdb to 2020 to 2022). General notes on the study: AZD1222 recipients whose second dose came at about 4 weeks and those whose second dose came at about 12 weeks were combined into one group, since spike-specific TCR depth and breadth did not differ between the two schedules. Trial participants were enrolled into age subgroups of 18-55, 56-69 and 70-plus years, which contained around 140, 26 and 57 TCR-sequenced participants, respectively. TCR sequencing was performed for 230 to 250 trial participants, of whom 200 to 210 were given two doses of AZD1222 and approximately 25 were given two doses of MenACWY control vaccine. Points the paper makes about the study in general: No day 14 peak-response samples were available, so repertoires were characterized only after the peak T cell response. CD4 TCRs associated with the vaccine covered the entire spike protein, and the dominant responses were in regions 160-218 and 743-854. The 56-69-year group was small, and its depth increase did not reach significance, likely because of low power. After two AZD1222 doses, spike-specific TCR breadth and depth were significantly higher than at day 0 and than in MenACWY recipients. Only five to seven AZD1222 recipients were SARS-CoV-2 seropositive at baseline, limiting conclusions about previously exposed vaccinees. Participants were mostly white British, with more females than males. The authors suggested clonal diversity may have been underestimated. Epitopes outside the regions mutated in the B.1.351 and B.1.1.7 variants were reportedly recognized by nearly half of the unique spike-specific TCRs.

For this clone: What this receptor recognizes is not known. No much larger clone is present one base from it, and per-base qualities are unavailable.

The time point label corresponds to: baseline before first vaccination. Vaccinee samples were obtained from the UK trials COV001 and COV002, which included a single-blind randomized controlled phase 2/3 trial of AZD1222 (ChAdOx1 nCoV-19) in healthy adults. For TCRbeta chain sequencing, PBMC samples from trial participants were taken at day 0 and at day 28 after the second dose. The CDR1 and CDR2 encoded by the germline V gene are SGHRS and YFSETQ. Including cysteine and phenylalanine, the CDR3 has 16 amino acids. Kept here is only the CDR3 DNA, which spans 48 bases and is read in frame from base 1. Germline trimming amounts to 3 bases on V and 4 bases on J, with 11 as the count of junction bases outside the gene matches. The CDR3 regions of human TCRbeta chains were subjected to immunosequencing. The published analysis was carried out like this. TCRs in the repertoires were compared against a reference library of SARS-CoV-2-specific TCRs that had been generated with the MIRA antigen-specificity platform. Breadth meant the fraction of unique TCRs that were SARS-CoV-2-associated, whereas depth meant the fraction of total T cells that were SARS-CoV-2-associated. Each spike-specific TCR was assigned to its reactive spike region and to a CD4 or CD8 class using the MIRA data. Log10-transformed breadth and depth values were compared by one-way ANOVA with Sidak's multiple comparisons tests. Sourced from immuneACCESS, this table was stored by TCRdb with only in-frame sequences that have V and J called. A share of the clones is absent; for the studies checked, an unresolved V gene accounts for under half, and the remainder has no known explanation. V, J and clone size derive from that table, while D and trimming were established from the DNA sequence. Present in this sample are 95,000 to 100,000 clones, around nine tenths of which were seen just once. Jointly, the top ten make up roughly 1.4% of the sample.

The material was peripheral blood, obtained on day 0 of AZD1222 vaccination. This receptor chain uses TRBV5-1 and TRBJ2-7, with TRBD1 matching 9 junction bases. This clonotype was sampled from an adult in good health. This receptor carries the CDR3 CASSSLSGTGSYEQYF. The nucleotide sequence reads as follows: TGCGCCAGCAGCTCACTCTCCGGGACAGGGAGTTACGAGCAGTACTTC.